The clone carrying this T cell receptor beta chain appeared once. These data come from a study of shared clonotypes between healthy human individuals. Study at large: Ranging from 18 to 49 in age, donors were a couple of women and a few men.

The authors ran the assay at deep level. The assay was immunoSEQ multiplex PCR, and TCRdb's table has in-frame clones only and misses some. The sample has 2,500,000 or so clones, approximately 93% seen once. The V and J ends lost 4 bases and 7 bases respectively, with 17 bases between them. The CDR3 is 15 residues long. Germline values: CDR1 MNHEY, CDR2 SVGAGI. The receptor's source is a man younger than 35 in good health. Some clones in this sample may be carry-over from other donors' samples. Sequencing input: naive CD4+ T cells from PBMCs. Documented subset: CD45RA+ positively selected. The V call is TRBV6-5, the J call TRBJ2-1; D tentatively fits TRBD1 or TRBD2 (5 bases each). The CDR3 DNA sequence: TGTGCCAGCAGTTCTTTGGGGGTATATGCTAATGAGCAGTTCTTC. It encodes CASSSLGVYANEQFF.